In its sample, the clone carrying this T cell receptor beta chain was seen a few times. The antigen remains unidentified. All of the isolated RNA was reverse transcribed, so expressed TCRB transcripts were sequenced. Using immunoSEQ multiplex PCR, the repertoire was profiled, and TCRdb retains in-frame clones only, with some absent. The sample contains a few hundred thousand clones, about 12% of which appear only once. This entry is derived from a study of beta chain features in type 1 diabetes. At the level of the study: The patients were much like the healthy donors in age, gender and cell yields.

Trimming cost V 3 bases and J 10 bases; bases outside gene matches: 10. The germline V gene has CDR1 GTSNPN and CDR2 SVGIG (reference sequence). The CDR3 is made up of 13 amino acids. The study's findings and limits: Within each of all four CD4+ subsets, Type 1 diabetes patients had TCRB CDR3s that were moderately but significantly shorter. Resolution of whether HLA type affects TCRB rearrangement was not achieved here.

One heparinised draw of blood, averaging approximately 110 mL, came from each donor. All sorted populations exceeded 95% purity. This clonotype was obtained from a woman aged 18-29 years with type 1 diabetes. This rearrangement joins TRBV30 to TRBJ2-7; 9 nucleotides match TRBD2. Sample: naive CD4+ T cells from blood. CDR3 in amino acids: CAWSGPGGGDQYF. CDR3 nucleotide sequence: TGTGCCTGGAGCGGTCCCGGCGGGGGGGACCAGTACTTC. Complete variable domain (other parts from reference TRBV30 and TRBJ2-7): SQTIHQWPATLVQPVGSPLSLECTVEGTSNPNLYWYRQAAGRGLQLLFYSVGIGQISSEVPQNLSASRPQDRQFILSSKKLLLSDSGFYLCAWSGPGGGDQYFGPGTRLTVT.